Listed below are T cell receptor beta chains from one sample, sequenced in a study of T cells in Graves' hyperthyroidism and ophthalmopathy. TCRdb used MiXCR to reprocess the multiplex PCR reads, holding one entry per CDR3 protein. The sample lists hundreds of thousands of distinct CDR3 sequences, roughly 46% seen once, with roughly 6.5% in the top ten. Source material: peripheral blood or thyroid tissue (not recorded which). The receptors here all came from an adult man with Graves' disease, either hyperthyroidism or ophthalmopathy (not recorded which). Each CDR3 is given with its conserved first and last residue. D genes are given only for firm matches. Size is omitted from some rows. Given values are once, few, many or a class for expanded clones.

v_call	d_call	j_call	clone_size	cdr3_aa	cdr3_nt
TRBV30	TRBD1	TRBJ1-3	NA	CAWSGTGGHTIYF	TGTGCCTGGAGTGGGACAGGGGGCCACACCATATATTTT
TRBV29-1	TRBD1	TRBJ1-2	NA	CSAGTGNDYGYTF	TGCAGCGCCGGGACAGGGAACGACTATGGCTACACCTTC
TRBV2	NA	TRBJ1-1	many	CAARRGTEAFF	TGTGCCGCTCGTAGGGGCACTGAAGCTTTCTTT
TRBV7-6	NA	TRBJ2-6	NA	CASSLAGLTGANVLTF	TGTGCCAGCAGCTTGGCTGGCTTGACGGGGGCCAACGTCCTGACTTTC
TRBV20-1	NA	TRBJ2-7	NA	CSATRGQASSYEQYF	TGCAGTGCAACCCGCGGCCAGGCTTCCTCCTACGAGCAGTACTTC
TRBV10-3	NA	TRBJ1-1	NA	CAISAGFATNEAFF	TGTGCCATCAGTGCCGGGTTCGCAACTAATGAAGCTTTCTTT
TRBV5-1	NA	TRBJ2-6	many	CASSSEVGANVLTF	TGCGCCAGCAGCTCTGAAGTCGGGGCCAACGTCCTGACTTTC
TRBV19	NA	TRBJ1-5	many	CASSTGHINQPQHF	TGTGCCAGTAGTACCGGACACATCAATCAGCCCCAGCATTTT
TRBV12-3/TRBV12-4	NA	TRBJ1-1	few	CASSTNTVKVTEAFF	TGTGCCAGCAGTACCAACACAGTCAAAGTCACTGAAGCTTTCTTT
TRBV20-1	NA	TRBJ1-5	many	CSASWDVSNQPQHF	TGCAGTGCCTCCTGGGACGTTAGCAATCAGCCCCAGCATTTT
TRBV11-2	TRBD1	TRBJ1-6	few	CASSSPPGQGWNSPLHF	TGTGCCAGCAGCTCGCCCCCGGGACAGGGTTGGAATTCACCCCTCCACTTT
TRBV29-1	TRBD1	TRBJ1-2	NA	CSVLRDRGYGYTF	TGCAGCGTTTTACGGGACAGGGGCTATGGCTACACCTTC
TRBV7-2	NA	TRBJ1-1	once	CASSLDTIYSEAFF	TGTGCCAGCAGCTTGGACACCATCTACTCTGAAGCTTTCTTT
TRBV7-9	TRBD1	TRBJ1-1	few	CASSLWTGSTRRTEAFF	TGTGCCAGCAGCTTATGGACAGGTTCAACGAGGCGCACTGAAGCTTTCTTT
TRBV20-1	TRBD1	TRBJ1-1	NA	CSASLGQGARNTEAFF	TGCAGTGCTAGTTTGGGACAGGGGGCGCGGAACACTGAAGCTTTCTTT
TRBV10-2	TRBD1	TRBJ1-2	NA	CASSLGQGATGYGYTF	TGTGCCAGCAGTTTGGGACAGGGGGCTACTGGCTATGGCTACACCTTC
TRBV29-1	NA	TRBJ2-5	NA	CSVETGETQYF	TGCAGCGTTGAAACAGGGGAGACCCAGTACTTC
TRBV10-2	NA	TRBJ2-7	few	CASSERTTGSYEQYF	TGCGCCAGCAGTGAACGGACGACAGGTAGCTACGAGCAGTACTTC
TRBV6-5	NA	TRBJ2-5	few	CASSYTISGETQYF	TGTGCCAGCAGTTACACTATTTCAGGGGAGACCCAGTACTTC
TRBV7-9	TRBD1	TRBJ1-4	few	CASSLDRGRNEKLFF	TGTGCCAGCAGCTTAGACAGGGGGCGGAATGAAAAACTGTTTTTT
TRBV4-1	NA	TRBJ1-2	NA	CASSLRTAEYGYTF	TGCGCCAGCAGCCTAAGGACAGCCGAATATGGCTACACCTTC
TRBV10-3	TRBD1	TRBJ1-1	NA	CAISHRGLRDTEAFF	TGTGCCATCAGCCACAGGGGGCTTAGGGACACTGAAGCTTTCTTT